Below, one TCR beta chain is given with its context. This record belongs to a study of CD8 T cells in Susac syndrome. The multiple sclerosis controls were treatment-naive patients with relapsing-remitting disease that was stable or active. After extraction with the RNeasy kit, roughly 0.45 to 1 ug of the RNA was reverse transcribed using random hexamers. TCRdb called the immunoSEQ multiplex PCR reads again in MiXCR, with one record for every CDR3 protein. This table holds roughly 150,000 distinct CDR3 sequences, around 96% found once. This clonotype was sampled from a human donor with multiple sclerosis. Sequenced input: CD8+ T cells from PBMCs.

CDR3 amino acids: CASSPDPFYGYTF. The CDR3 DNA is TGTGCCAGCAGTCCCGATCCGTTCTATGGCTACACCTTC. This chain joins TRBV6-5 and TRBJ1-2; D ambiguous. This CDR3 comprises 13 residues. The germline V gene has CDR1 MNHEY and CDR2 SVGAGI. The V end lost 5 bases, the J end lost 4 bases, and 11 bases lay between the germline ends.